The clone carrying this T cell receptor beta chain appeared once. Assignment of participants to cohorts was predicated upon participant-reported clinical history. Trimming took off 0 bases at V and 5 bases at J, with 4 bases between the two ends. CDR3 length: 12 amino acids. Germline V gives CDR1 MGHRA, CDR2 YSYEKL. The data were obtained in a study of blood T cell repertoires in COVID-19. Study summary: T cells, B-cell-depleted T cells, or PBMCs supplied cDNA or gDNA.

Clones were read by immunoSEQ multiplex PCR, and TCRdb kept only the in-frame ones, dropping some. The table records about 180,000 clones, about 88% of them present only once. This chain joins TRBV4-1 and TRBJ2-5, with D unclear. This TCR derives from a woman between 40 and 50 years old with acute COVID-19. Sample: PBMCs or T cells enriched from blood (not recorded which). For the CDR3, the DNA is TGCGCCAGCAGCCAAGACTTCGAGACCCAGTACTTC. Amino acid sequence: CASSQDFETQYF.